What follows are 8 T cell receptor beta chains derived from one specimen sequenced in a study of blood T cell repertoires in COVID-19. Assay used: immunoSEQ multiplex PCR; TCRdb lists only in-frame clones, some missing. The sample carries roughly 150,000 clones, 80% to 90% recorded once. Sequenced material: peripheral blood. The receptors stem from a man older than 75 with acute or convalescent COVID-19.

This rearrangement joins TRBV11-2 to TRBJ2-2; D possibly corresponds to TRBD2 (5 bases). Trimming left V 3 bases short and J 6 bases short, with 11 bases between. Per germline, CDR1 SGHAT and CDR2 FQNNGV. This CDR3 contains 14 residues. DNA of the CDR3: TGTGCCAGCAGCTTGCGAAGGACTGCCGGGGAGCTGTTTTTT. It yields the protein CASSLRRTAGELFF. Combining the CDR3 with reference TRBV11-2 and TRBJ2-2 gives the whole variable domain EAGVAQSPRYKIIEKRQSVAFWCNPISGHATLYWYQQILGQGPKLLIQFQNNGVVDDSQLPKDRFSAERLKGVDSTLKIQPAKLEDSAVYLCASSLRRTAGELFFGEGSRLTVL.

The chain has TRBV12-5 and TRBJ2-7, with 11 bases identical to TRBD1. Germline values: CDR1 LGHNT, CDR2 FRNRAP. V gave up 7 bases and J gave up 3 bases; unmatched junction bases: 11. CDR3 length: 16 amino acids. The CDR3 DNA sequence: TGTGCTAGTGATCAATCTCCGGGACAGGGGGACTACGAGCAGTACTTC. The encoded protein is CASDQSPGQGDYEQYF.

This chain joins TRBV11-1 and TRBJ2-7; D is unresolved. This CDR3 comprises 13 residues. The germline V gene has CDR1 SGHAT and CDR2 FQDESV (reference sequence). Trimming stripped 1 base from V and 7 bases from J, with 11 bases between. CDR3 in amino acids: CASSLGGLEEQYF. CDR3 DNA: TGTGCCAGCAGCTTAGGTGGCCTAGAGGAGCAGTACTTC.

This chain uses TRBV6-5 with TRBJ2-5, with D maybe TRBD1 (5 bases). The length of the CDR3 is 12 residues. The V gene's germline CDR1 is MNHEY and CDR2 SVGAGI. Trimming cost V 6 bases and J 4 bases, with 9 bases left between them. CDR3 DNA sequence: TGTGCCAGCAGCAGGGAAACAGAGACCCAGTACTTC. As protein: CASSRETETQYF.

Only one count was recorded for this clone. This CDR3 is CASSLGLGQSYEQYF. The DNA of the CDR3 is TGTGCCAGCAGCTTAGGGCTGGGACAGTCCTACGAGCAGTACTTC. This chain links TRBV11-2 with TRBJ2-7; TRBD1 aligns across 7 bases. The length of the CDR3 is 15 residues. The trim removed 1 base at V and 1 base at J, leaving 4 bases unmatched. The germline CDR1 and CDR2 sequences are SGHAT and FQNNGV.

The V gene is TRBV5-8, the J gene TRBJ1-2; D possibly corresponds to TRBD1 (6 bases). This CDR3 contains 14 residues. V was pared by 0 bases and J by 3 bases, with 9 bases between. Germline values: CDR1 SGHTS, CDR2 YDEGEE. The DNA for the CDR3 is TGTGCCAGCAGCTTGGTGAGGGGGTACTATGGCTACACCTTC. Translating gives CASSLVRGYYGYTF. The full variable domain, in which reference TRBV5-8 and TRBJ1-2 provide the parts outside the CDR3, is EAGVTQSPTHLIKTRGQQATLRCSPISGHTSVYWYQQALGLGLQFLLWYDEGEERNRGNFPPRFSGRQFPNYSSELNVNALELEDSALYLCASSLVRGYYGYTFGSGTRLTVV.

This chain uses TRBV5-1 with TRBJ2-5; 12 bases agree with TRBD2. CDR1 is SGHRS, CDR2 YFSETQ, per germline. This CDR3 has 16 amino acids. J was trimmed by 2 bases and V by 3 bases; bases with no gene match: 5. The CDR3, as DNA: TGCGCCAGCAGCTCCCTAGCGGGAGGGCAACAAGAGACCCAGTACTTC. Amino acids: CASSSLAGGQQETQYF.

The chain uses TRBV19 and TRBJ2-5, with 8 bases matching TRBD1. Germline CDR1 LNHDA, CDR2 SQIVND (reference sequence). V was pared by 6 bases and J by 2 bases, with 11 bases of the junction left unmatched. This CDR3 is 16 amino acids long. In nucleotides, the CDR3 is TGTGCCAGTAGGCAACGTGGGACAGGCAAACAAGAGACCCAGTACTTC. Translation gives CASRQRGTGKQETQYF.